This TCR beta chain originates from a study of T-cell reconstitution after alpha-beta-depleted transplantation in children. Broader study findings: T-cell counts and diversity at one year following transplant were attributed mainly to newly produced T cells. Some patients owed their high day-60 TCRbeta diversity to surviving recipient T cells and thymic progenitors. Reports say that about two months after transplant, the alpha-beta T cells came out of several hundred graft clones that had expanded.

Preparation of the TCRbeta library used unique molecular identifiers. TCRdb reprocessed the PCR reads via MiXCR and lists one record per CDR3 protein. The data contain some 310,000 distinct CDR3 sequences, more than 20% of them singletons. Note on this clonotype: Its target is unknown.

The source of this sequence is a male patient younger than 18 who had a stem cell transplant for acute lymphoblastic leukemia, so the T cells may come from the graft donor. The specimen comprised PBMCs, mostly from graft donor cells, sampled 180 days after TCRalphabeta/CD19-depleted stem cell transplant.

The CDR3 DNA is TGTGCCAGCAGCCACTGGACCGGGACCGTGGGAACTGAAGCTTTCTTT. Translation gives CASSHWTGTVGTEAFF. The rearrangement links TRBV7-3 to TRBJ1-1; D is perhaps TRBD1 (5 bases). This CDR3 comprises 16 residues. Germline V gives CDR1 SGHTA, CDR2 FQGTGA. With 5 bases removed from V and 5 bases from J, the gap between germline ends came to 21 bases.